This T cell receptor (beta chain) was identified in a study of blood T cells in healthy people across ages. General study results and limits: Changes in expanded clonotypes were possibly confounded, as the CMV status of donors was unknown.

This clonotype showed up just a few times. Its cognate antigen is unknown. For the second PCR, which ran for roughly 6 to 12 cycles, a sample-barcoded 5' primer and a J-beta primer mix were used. One entry per CDR3 protein results from TCRdb running MiXCR on the 5' RACE reads. This table has about 670,000 distinct CDR3 sequences, around two fifths appearing once. Germline V gene sequence: CDR1 MNHEY, CDR2 SMNVEV (reference sequence). V trimming: 4 bases; J trimming: 4 bases; junction bases outside the gene matches: 7. The CDR3 has 17 residues. The J gene is TRBJ2-3, the V gene TRBV27; 14 bases are a match to TRBD2. The clonotype was recovered from a man of 80 years or more in good health. The sequenced sample was blood. The DNA of the CDR3 is TGTGCCAGCAGTTCCATGGGACTAGCGGGAGTCCCAGATACGCAGTATTTT. Translation: CASSSMGLAGVPDTQYF.